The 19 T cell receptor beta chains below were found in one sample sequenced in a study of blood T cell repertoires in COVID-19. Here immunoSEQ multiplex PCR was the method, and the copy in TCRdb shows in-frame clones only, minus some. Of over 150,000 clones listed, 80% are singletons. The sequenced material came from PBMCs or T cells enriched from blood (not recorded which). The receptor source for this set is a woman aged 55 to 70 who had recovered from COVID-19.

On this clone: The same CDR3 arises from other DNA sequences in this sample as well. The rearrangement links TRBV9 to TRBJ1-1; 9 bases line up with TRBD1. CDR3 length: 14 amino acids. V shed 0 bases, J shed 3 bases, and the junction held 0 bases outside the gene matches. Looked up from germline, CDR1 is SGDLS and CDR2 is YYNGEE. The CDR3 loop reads CASSVGQGDTEAFF. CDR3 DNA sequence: TGTGCCAGCAGCGTAGGACAGGGGGACACTGAAGCTTTCTTT.

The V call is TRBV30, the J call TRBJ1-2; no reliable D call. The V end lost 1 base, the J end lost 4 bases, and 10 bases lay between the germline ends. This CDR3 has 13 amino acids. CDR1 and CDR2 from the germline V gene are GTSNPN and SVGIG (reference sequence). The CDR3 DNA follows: TGTGCCTGGAGTGGCGGGCAGCCCTATGGCTACACCTTC. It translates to CAWSGGQPYGYTF.

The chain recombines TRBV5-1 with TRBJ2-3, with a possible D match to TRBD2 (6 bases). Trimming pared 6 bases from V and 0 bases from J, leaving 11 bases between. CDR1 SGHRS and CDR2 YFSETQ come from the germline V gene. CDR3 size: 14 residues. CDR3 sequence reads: CASISGLSTDTQYF. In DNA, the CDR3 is TGCGCCAGCATCAGCGGGCTAAGCACAGATACGCAGTATTTT.

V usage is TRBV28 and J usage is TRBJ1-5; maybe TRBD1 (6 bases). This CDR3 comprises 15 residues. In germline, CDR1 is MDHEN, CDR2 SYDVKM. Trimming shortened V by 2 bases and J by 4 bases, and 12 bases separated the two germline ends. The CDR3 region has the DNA TGTGCCAGCAGTTTAGAGACAGGTTATAATCAGCCCCAGCATTTT. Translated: CASSLETGYNQPQHF.

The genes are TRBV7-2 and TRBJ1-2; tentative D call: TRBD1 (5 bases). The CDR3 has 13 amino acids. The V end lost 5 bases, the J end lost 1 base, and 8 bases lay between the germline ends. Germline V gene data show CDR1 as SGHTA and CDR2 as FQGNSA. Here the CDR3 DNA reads TGTGCCAGCAGCCTGACAGTTAACTATGGCTACACCTTC. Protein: CASSLTVNYGYTF.

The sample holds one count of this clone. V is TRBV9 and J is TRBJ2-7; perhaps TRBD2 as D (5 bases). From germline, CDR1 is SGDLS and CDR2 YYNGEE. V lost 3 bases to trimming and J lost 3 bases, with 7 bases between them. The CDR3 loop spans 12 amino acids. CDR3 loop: CASSARDYEQYF. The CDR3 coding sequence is TGTGCCAGCAGCGCCCGGGACTACGAGCAGTACTTC. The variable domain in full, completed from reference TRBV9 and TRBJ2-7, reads DSGVTQTPKHLITATGQRVTLRCSPRSGDLSVYWYQQSLDQGLQFLIQYYNGEERAKGNILERFSAQQFPDLHSELNLSSLELGDSALYFCASSARDYEQYFGPGTRLTVT.

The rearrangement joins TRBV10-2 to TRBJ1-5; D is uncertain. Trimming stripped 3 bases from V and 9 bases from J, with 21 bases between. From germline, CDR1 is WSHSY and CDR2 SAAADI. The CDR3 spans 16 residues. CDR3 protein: CASSDMLRRAPRPQHF. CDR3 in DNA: TGCGCCAGCAGTGATATGCTACGTCGAGCCCCAAGGCCCCAGCATTTT.

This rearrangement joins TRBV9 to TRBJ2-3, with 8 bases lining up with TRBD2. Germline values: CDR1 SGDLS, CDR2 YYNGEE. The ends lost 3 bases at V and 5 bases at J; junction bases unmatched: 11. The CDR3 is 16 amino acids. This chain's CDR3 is CASSAFNGLAGDTQYF. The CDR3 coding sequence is TGTGCCAGCAGCGCATTTAACGGACTAGCCGGAGATACGCAGTATTTT.

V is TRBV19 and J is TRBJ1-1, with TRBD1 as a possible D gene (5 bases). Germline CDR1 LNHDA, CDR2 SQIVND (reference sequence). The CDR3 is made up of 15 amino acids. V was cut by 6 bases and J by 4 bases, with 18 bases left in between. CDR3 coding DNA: TGTGCCAGTAGCCTTCGGGGGAAGGGTGGCACTGAAGCTTTCTTT. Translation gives CASSLRGKGGTEAFF.

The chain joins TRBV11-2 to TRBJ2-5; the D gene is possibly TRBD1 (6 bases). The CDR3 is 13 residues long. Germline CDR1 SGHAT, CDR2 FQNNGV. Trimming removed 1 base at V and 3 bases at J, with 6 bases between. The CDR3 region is CASSLGTEETQYF. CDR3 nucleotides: TGTGCCAGCAGCTTAGGGACAGAAGAGACCCAGTACTTC.

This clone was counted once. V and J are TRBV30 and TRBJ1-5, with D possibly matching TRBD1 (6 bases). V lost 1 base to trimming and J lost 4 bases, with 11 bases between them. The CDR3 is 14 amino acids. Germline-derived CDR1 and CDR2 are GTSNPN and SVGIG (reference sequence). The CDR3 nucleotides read TGTGCCTGGAGTGAACAGGGACGAAATCAGCCCCAGCATTTT. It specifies CAWSEQGRNQPQHF.

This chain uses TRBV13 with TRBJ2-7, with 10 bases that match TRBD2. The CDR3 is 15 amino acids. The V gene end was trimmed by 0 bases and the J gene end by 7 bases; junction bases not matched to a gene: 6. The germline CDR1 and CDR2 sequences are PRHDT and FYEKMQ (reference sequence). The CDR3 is CASSLGLAGDWEQYF. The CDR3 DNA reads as TGTGCCAGCAGCTTAGGGCTAGCGGGGGACTGGGAGCAGTACTTC.

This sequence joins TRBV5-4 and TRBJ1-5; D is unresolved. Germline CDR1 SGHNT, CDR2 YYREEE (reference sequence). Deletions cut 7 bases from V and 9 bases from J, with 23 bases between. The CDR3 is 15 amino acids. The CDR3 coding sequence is TGTGCCAGCCCCCACCGAACATGGGGAGGTACGCCCCAGCATTTT. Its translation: CASPHRTWGGTPQHF. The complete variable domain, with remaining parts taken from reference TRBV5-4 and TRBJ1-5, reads ETGVTQSPTHLIKTRGQQVTLRCSSQSGHNTVSWYQQALGQGPQFIFQYYREEENGRGNFPPRFSGLQFPNYSSELNVNALELDDSALYLCASPHRTWGGTPQHFGDGTRLSIL.

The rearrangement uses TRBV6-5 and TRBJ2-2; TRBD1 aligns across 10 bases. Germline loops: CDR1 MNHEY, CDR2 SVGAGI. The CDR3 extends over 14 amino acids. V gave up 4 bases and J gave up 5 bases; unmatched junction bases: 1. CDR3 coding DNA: TGTGCCAGCAGTTGGACAGGGGGTACCGGGGAGCTGTTTTTT. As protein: CASSWTGGTGELFF.

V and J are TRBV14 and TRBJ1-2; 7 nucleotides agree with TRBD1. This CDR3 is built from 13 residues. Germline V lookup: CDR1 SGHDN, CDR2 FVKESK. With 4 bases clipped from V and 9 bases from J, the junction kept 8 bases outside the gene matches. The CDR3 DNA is TGTGCCAGCAGCCCCGACAGGGTTGCTCGCTACACCTTC. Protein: CASSPDRVARYTF.

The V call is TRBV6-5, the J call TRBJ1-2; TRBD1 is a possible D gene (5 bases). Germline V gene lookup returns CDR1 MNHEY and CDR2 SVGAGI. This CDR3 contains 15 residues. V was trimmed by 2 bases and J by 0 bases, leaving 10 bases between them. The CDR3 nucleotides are TGTGCCAGCAGTTACACAGGAGGGGCTAACTATGGCTACACCTTC. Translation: CASSYTGGANYGYTF.

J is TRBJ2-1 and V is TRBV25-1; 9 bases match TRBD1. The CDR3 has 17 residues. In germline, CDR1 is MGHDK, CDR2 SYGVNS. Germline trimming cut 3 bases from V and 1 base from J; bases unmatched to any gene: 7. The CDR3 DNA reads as TGTGCCAGCAGTGAGAACATAGGGACAGGGTCCTACAATGAGCAGTTCTTC. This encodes CASSENIGTGSYNEQFF.

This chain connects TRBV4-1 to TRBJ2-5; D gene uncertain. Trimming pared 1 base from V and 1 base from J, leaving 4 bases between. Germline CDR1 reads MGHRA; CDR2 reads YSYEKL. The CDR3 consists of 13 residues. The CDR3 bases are TGCGCCAGCAGCCAAGGGAGCCAAGAGACCCAGTACTTC. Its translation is CASSQGSQETQYF.

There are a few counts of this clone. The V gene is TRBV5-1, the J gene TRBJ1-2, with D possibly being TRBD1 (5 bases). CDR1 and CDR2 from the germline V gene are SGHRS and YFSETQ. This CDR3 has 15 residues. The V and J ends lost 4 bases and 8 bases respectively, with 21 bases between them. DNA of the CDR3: TGCGCCAGCAGCGTAACTATTCAGGGATCAGGGGGCTACACCTTC. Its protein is CASSVTIQGSGGYTF.